This paragraph reports one TCR beta chain. The target antigen is unknown. This sample was included in a study of ipilimumab plus nivolumab after autologous stem cell transplantation. Whole-study context: Patients received a median of about five ipilimumab and about 8 nivolumab doses.

V was pared by 5 bases and J by 2 bases, with 8 bases of the junction left unmatched. Germline CDR1 is SGHAT and CDR2 is FQNNGV. This CDR3 spans 15 amino acids. Study-wide findings and caveats: TCR repertoire, Treg phenotype and gut microbiota reportedly support more study of this approach.

The repertoire was sequenced with immunoSEQ multiplex PCR; TCRdb's copy has only in-frame clones and lacks some. Seen here are just over 40,000 clones, about 91% observed once, and the top ten hold approximately 1%. The clonotype comes from a male donor with multiple myeloma. The sequencing used PBMCs, collected in a trial of ipilimumab plus nivolumab as post-transplant consolidation. The J gene is TRBJ2-7, the V gene TRBV11-2; 8 positions match TRBD2. CDR3 in amino acids: CASSARVAGTYEQYF. The CDR3 nucleotides read TGTGCCAGCAGCGCCCGTGTAGCGGGGACCTACGAGCAGTACTTC.